This T cell receptor beta chain was obtained from a study of spatial heterogeneity in lung cancer. As to time point: blood at routine non-recurrence follow-up after resection. Germline values: CDR1 KGHSH, CDR2 LQKENI. Trimming cost V 7 bases and J 5 bases, with 11 bases left between them. There are 12 residues in the CDR3. TCRdb recomputed calls from the 5' RACE reads with MiXCR, one row per CDR3 protein. Counted here are about 70,000 distinct CDR3 sequences, roughly 8.9% occurring once; the ten biggest clones make up 1.9%. The specimen comprised PBMCs, sampled at follow-up. The chain combines TRBV18 with TRBJ2-5; perhaps TRBD1 as D (6 bases). This TCR was recovered from a female donor with early-stage non-small cell lung cancer. CDR3 amino acids: CASFTGWETQYF. CDR3 DNA sequence: TGTGCCAGCTTCACAGGGTGGGAGACCCAGTACTTC.